This TCR beta chain came from a study of cytomegalovirus exposure and HLA in healthy donors. The study's findings and limits: The classifier, whose performance was assessed in both the original and validation cohorts, reportedly diagnosed cytomegalovirus status with high specificity and sensitivity. Upon later analysis, HLA-associated TCR beta chains proved more clonally expanded than other, equally common chains.

As to this clone: Antigen unknown.

In the PCR, 60 Vbeta and 13 Jbeta primers were used. Data came from immunoSEQ multiplex PCR; TCRdb stores just in-frame clones and leaves some out. Altogether about 180,000 clones are present, about 82% being singletons, with the ten largest covering 1%. CDR1 SGHTA and CDR2 FQGNSA come from the germline V gene. The length of the CDR3 is 14 residues. V was clipped by 4 bases and J by 8 bases; unmatched bases: 7. The chain carries TRBV7-2 and TRBJ1-4, with TRBD1 matching 7 bases. The sequenced sample was PBMCs. This receptor was taken from a woman between 45 and 60 years old in good health and CMV-seropositive. This chain's CDR3 is CASSSRQGYEKLFF. DNA of the CDR3: TGTGCCAGCAGCTCAAGACAGGGCTACGAAAAACTGTTTTTT.